Listed below are T cell receptor beta chains from one sample, sequenced in a study of blood T cell repertoires in COVID-19. Here immunoSEQ multiplex PCR was the method, and the copy in TCRdb shows in-frame clones only, minus some. The sample lists more than 13,000 clones; roughly 89% were seen once. Sequenced input: peripheral blood. Receptors were obtained from a man between 50 and 59 years old with active COVID-19. Each CDR3 is given with its conserved first and last residue. The D gene is left open where the match is weak. Where a row states a size, it is once, few, many or the class of an expanded clone; other rows omit it.

j_gene	d_gene	abundance	v_gene	CDR3aa	CDR3nt
TRBJ1-5	-	-	TRBV25-1	CASSENGGEQPQHF	TGTGCCAGCAGTGAGAACGGGGGGGAACAGCCCCAGCATTTT
TRBJ2-1	TRBD2	once	TRBV29-1	CSVQAGGYNEQFF	TGCAGCGTCCAAGCGGGAGGGTACAATGAGCAGTTCTTC
TRBJ2-1	-	-	TRBV10-2	CASSESQGKAEQFF	TGCGCCAGCAGTGAATCCCAGGGAAAGGCTGAGCAGTTCTTC
TRBJ2-1	-	-	TRBV18	CASSPVQTEQFF	TGTGCCAGCTCACCGGTACAGACTGAGCAGTTCTTC
TRBJ2-5	-	-	TRBV6-1	CASSLYRVGEETQYF	TGTGCCAGCAGTTTGTACAGGGTTGGAGAAGAGACCCAGTACTTC
TRBJ2-7	-	-	TRBV7-9	CASSLGVGHLYEQYF	TGTGCCAGCAGCTTAGGTGTCGGACACCTCTACGAGCAGTACTTC
TRBJ2-7	TRBD1	-	TRBV5-1	CASGQGSQYEQYF	TGCGCCAGCGGACAGGGAAGCCAGTACGAGCAGTACTTC
TRBJ2-1	-	-	TRBV9	CASSVAGSAGNEQFF	TGTGCCAGCAGCGTAGCCGGCTCTGCGGGGAATGAGCAGTTCTTC
TRBJ1-2	-	-	TRBV7-9	CASSLAPRYGYTF	TGTGCCAGCAGCTTGGCACCCCGTTATGGCTACACCTTC
TRBJ1-2	-	few	TRBV3-1/TRBV3-2	CASSQGRGSHGYTF	TGTGCCAGCAGCCAAGGTAGAGGGAGTCATGGCTACACCTTC
TRBJ1-1	-	-	TRBV5-1	CASSLAGANTEAFF	TGCGCCAGCAGCTTGGCAGGGGCGAACACTGAAGCTTTCTTT
TRBJ2-5	TRBD1	-	TRBV19	CASSIDRGQQETQYF	TGTGCCAGTAGTATAGACCGGGGACAGCAAGAGACCCAGTACTTC
TRBJ1-1	TRBD1	medium-sized	TRBV3-1/TRBV3-2	CASSHDQGAAEAFF	TGTGCCAGCAGCCATGACCAGGGGGCGGCTGAAGCTTTCTTT
TRBJ2-5	TRBD1	-	TRBV28	CASSLNRGQETQYF	TGTGCCAGCAGTCTGAACAGGGGGCAAGAGACCCAGTACTTC
TRBJ2-3	-	-	TRBV6-5	CASSQESGTDTQYF	TGTGCCAGCAGCCAAGAGTCCGGGACAGATACGCAGTATTTT
TRBJ2-7	-	-	TRBV6-2/TRBV6-3	CASSYSQGNEQYF	TGTGCCAGCAGTTACTCGCAGGGTAACGAGCAGTACTTC
TRBJ2-7	TRBD1	-	TRBV20-1	CSAEQGYEQYF	TGCAGTGCTGAACAGGGGTACGAGCAGTACTTC
TRBJ2-1	TRBD2	large	TRBV7-8	CASNLIAGDYNEQFF	TGTGCCAGCAACCTTATAGCGGGAGACTACAATGAGCAGTTCTTC
TRBJ1-5	-	-	TRBV5-1	CASSLDGLSNQPQHF	TGCGCCAGCAGCTTGGATGGCCTTAGCAATCAGCCCCAGCATTTT
TRBJ1-5	-	-	TRBV18	CASSPGGYSNQPQHF	TGTGCCAGCTCACCAGGGGGCTATAGCAATCAGCCCCAGCATTTT
TRBJ2-2	-	-	TRBV7-3	CASSSDSYTGELFF	TGTGCCAGCAGCTCGGACAGCTACACCGGGGAGCTGTTTTTT
TRBJ2-1	TRBD2	-	TRBV7-3	CASSLWTSGNDNEQFF	TGTGCCAGCAGCTTGTGGACTAGCGGGAATGACAATGAGCAGTTCTTC
TRBJ1-5	-	medium-sized	TRBV6-6	CASSYSGPDQPQHF	TGTGCCAGCAGTTACTCGGGGCCTGATCAGCCCCAGCATTTT
TRBJ2-7	-	-	TRBV29-1	CSAEIGYEQYF	TGCAGCGCCGAGATCGGCTACGAGCAGTACTTC
TRBJ2-7	TRBD2	-	TRBV15	CATSGTSGPYEQYF	TGTGCCACCAGCGGGACTAGCGGACCCTACGAGCAGTACTTC
TRBJ2-2	TRBD2	-	TRBV15	CATSTSWSGSDTGELFF	TGTGCCACCAGCACCTCTTGGAGCGGGAGTGACACCGGGGAGCTGTTTTTT
TRBJ2-7	-	-	TRBV28	CASMEAPGVPINYEQYF	TGTGCCAGCATGGAGGCACCCGGGGTTCCTATTAATTACGAGCAGTACTTC
TRBJ1-2	-	-	TRBV4-1	CASSQGGGGFFYGYTF	TGCGCCAGCAGCCAAGGGGGGGGCGGGTTTTTTTATGGCTACACCTTC
TRBJ2-1	TRBD1	-	TRBV28	CASRLYRGRDNEQFF	TGTGCCAGCAGACTCTACAGGGGGCGAGACAATGAGCAGTTCTTC
TRBJ2-6	-	-	TRBV7-6	CASSLVLGKDSSGANVLTF	TGTGCCAGCAGCTTAGTCCTCGGGAAGGACAGCTCTGGGGCCAACGTCCTGACTTTC
TRBJ2-7	-	once	TRBV5-1	CASSLSAHEQYF	TGCGCCAGCAGCTTGAGCGCCCACGAGCAGTACTTC
TRBJ2-1	-	-	TRBV7-9	CASSFSSQQRSYNEQFF	TGTGCCAGCAGCTTTTCCAGCCAACAGAGATCCTACAATGAGCAGTTCTTC
TRBJ1-1	-	-	TRBV7-9	CASSSTGNTEAFF	TGTGCCAGCAGCTCCACGGGGAACACTGAAGCTTTCTTT
TRBJ1-2	-	-	TRBV2	CASSEGAIGYTF	TGTGCCAGCAGTGAGGGGGCGATTGGCTACACCTTC
TRBJ2-7	-	-	TRBV4-2	CASSQAIHYEQYF	TGTGCCAGCAGCCAAGCAATTCACTACGAGCAGTACTTC
TRBJ1-4	TRBD1	-	TRBV4-1	CASSQGDRVGEKLFF	TGCGCCAGCAGCCAAGGGGACAGGGTGGGTGAAAAACTGTTTTTT
TRBJ1-1	-	-	TRBV29-1	CSVGGLDTEAFF	TGCAGCGTTGGGGGCCTGGACACTGAAGCTTTCTTT
TRBJ1-5	TRBD1	once	TRBV4-2	CASSPGTGAQHF	TGTGCCAGCAGCCCCGGGACAGGAGCCCAGCATTTT
TRBJ2-1	-	-	TRBV5-1	CASSLGVYNEQFF	TGCGCCAGCAGCTTAGGAGTGTACAATGAGCAGTTCTTC
TRBJ2-5	TRBD1	-	TRBV18	CASSSGQVQETQYF	TGTGCCAGCTCCTCAGGACAGGTCCAAGAGACCCAGTACTTC
TRBJ2-1	TRBD2	-	TRBV4-1	CASRPRWTSGSMEQFF	TGCGCCAGCAGACCAAGATGGACTAGCGGGAGTATGGAGCAGTTCTTC
TRBJ2-4	-	once	TRBV5-1	CASPEGPGAKNIQYF	TGCGCCAGCCCGGAGGGGCCAGGGGCCAAAAACATTCAGTACTTC
TRBJ2-7	TRBD1	-	TRBV4-1	CASSQEAPGGSYEQYF	TGCGCCAGCAGCCAAGAGGCCCCAGGGGGCTCCTACGAGCAGTACTTC
TRBJ2-7	-	-	TRBV21-1	CASSKNMGTSGSCEQYF	TGTGCCAGCAGCAAAAACATGGGGACTAGCGGGAGTTGTGAGCAGTACTTC
TRBJ1-4	TRBD1	-	TRBV28	CASRLSPGQGADEKLFF	TGTGCCAGCAGACTTAGCCCGGGACAGGGGGCGGATGAAAAACTGTTTTTT
TRBJ2-7	TRBD1	-	TRBV19	CASRVSESGQSDEQYF	TGTGCCAGTAGAGTATCGGAATCGGGACAGTCCGACGAGCAGTACTTC
TRBJ1-5	-	-	TRBV6-1	CASSERTAITPQHF	TGTGCCAGCAGTGAACGCACAGCCATTACGCCCCAGCATTTT
TRBJ2-3	TRBD2	few	TRBV7-9	CASSFPPSGNRDTQYF	TGTGCCAGCAGCTTCCCGCCTAGCGGGAATCGTGATACGCAGTATTTT
TRBJ2-7	-	-	TRBV3-1/TRBV3-2	CASSQGAEQYF	TGTGCCAGCAGCCAAGGGGCTGAGCAGTACTTC
TRBJ2-1	-	-	TRBV9	CASSPRGAGDSYNEQFF	TGTGCCAGCAGCCCACGGGGGGCGGGAGACTCCTACAATGAGCAGTTCTTC